This T cell receptor beta chain was captured in a study of shared clonotypes between healthy human individuals. Study background: Participating donors consisted of two women and a few men aged 18 to 49. Three CD4 naive, three CD4 memory, two CD8 naive and one CD8 memory plate were used per donor. The study, taken as a whole, reports: Tissues were not sampled, only blood, and their repertoires likely differ.

A remark on this clone: The target antigen is unknown.

The V gene's germline CDR1 is KGHSH and CDR2 LQKENI. Deletions cut 0 bases from V and 2 bases from J, with 11 bases between. This CDR3 is 15 amino acids long. Measured with immunoSEQ multiplex PCR; TCRdb has only the in-frame clones, and not every one. The sample has approximately 530,000 clones; around 96% are singletons. The rearrangement links TRBV18 to TRBJ2-7; a possible D gene is TRBD2 (5 bases). Sequencing was performed on naive CD4+ T cells sorted from blood. Specified subset: CD45RA+ positively selected. The TCR sequence derives from a woman in her twenties or thirties in good health. This chain's CDR3 is CASSPPGGQTYEQYF. The CDR3 DNA sequence: TGTGCCAGCTCACCACCGGGCGGGCAGACCTACGAGCAGTACTTC.